This TCR beta chain was observed in a study of early T cells in non-severe SARS-CoV-2 infection. Study-wide context: Bulk RNA isolated from unsorted whole blood underwent sequencing; chains were not paired.

The germline CDR1 and CDR2 sequences are SNHLY and FYNNEI. The CDR3 is made up of 15 amino acids. Trimming took off 5 bases at V and 7 bases at J, with 15 bases between the two ends. This clonotype occurred a few times. Its antigen is currently unknown. General study points: Comparison of clonotypes with VDJdb favored anti-spike CD8 responses while missing private and CD4 specificities.

Unique molecular identifier tags were affixed to discrete cDNA molecules. TCRdb re-called the 5' RACE reads through MiXCR, storing one row per CDR3 protein. The table has some 91,000 distinct CDR3 sequences, 11% seen once. This chain links TRBV2 with TRBJ1-6; D possibly corresponds to TRBD1 (6 bases). The source material was whole blood, sampled at baseline. This TCR came from an adult who was a healthcare worker with PCR-confirmed SARS-CoV-2 infection or an uninfected control (not recorded which). This CDR3 reads CASSRDRWENSPLHF. The CDR3, as DNA: TGTGCCAGCAGTAGAGACAGGTGGGAGAATTCACCCCTCCACTTT.